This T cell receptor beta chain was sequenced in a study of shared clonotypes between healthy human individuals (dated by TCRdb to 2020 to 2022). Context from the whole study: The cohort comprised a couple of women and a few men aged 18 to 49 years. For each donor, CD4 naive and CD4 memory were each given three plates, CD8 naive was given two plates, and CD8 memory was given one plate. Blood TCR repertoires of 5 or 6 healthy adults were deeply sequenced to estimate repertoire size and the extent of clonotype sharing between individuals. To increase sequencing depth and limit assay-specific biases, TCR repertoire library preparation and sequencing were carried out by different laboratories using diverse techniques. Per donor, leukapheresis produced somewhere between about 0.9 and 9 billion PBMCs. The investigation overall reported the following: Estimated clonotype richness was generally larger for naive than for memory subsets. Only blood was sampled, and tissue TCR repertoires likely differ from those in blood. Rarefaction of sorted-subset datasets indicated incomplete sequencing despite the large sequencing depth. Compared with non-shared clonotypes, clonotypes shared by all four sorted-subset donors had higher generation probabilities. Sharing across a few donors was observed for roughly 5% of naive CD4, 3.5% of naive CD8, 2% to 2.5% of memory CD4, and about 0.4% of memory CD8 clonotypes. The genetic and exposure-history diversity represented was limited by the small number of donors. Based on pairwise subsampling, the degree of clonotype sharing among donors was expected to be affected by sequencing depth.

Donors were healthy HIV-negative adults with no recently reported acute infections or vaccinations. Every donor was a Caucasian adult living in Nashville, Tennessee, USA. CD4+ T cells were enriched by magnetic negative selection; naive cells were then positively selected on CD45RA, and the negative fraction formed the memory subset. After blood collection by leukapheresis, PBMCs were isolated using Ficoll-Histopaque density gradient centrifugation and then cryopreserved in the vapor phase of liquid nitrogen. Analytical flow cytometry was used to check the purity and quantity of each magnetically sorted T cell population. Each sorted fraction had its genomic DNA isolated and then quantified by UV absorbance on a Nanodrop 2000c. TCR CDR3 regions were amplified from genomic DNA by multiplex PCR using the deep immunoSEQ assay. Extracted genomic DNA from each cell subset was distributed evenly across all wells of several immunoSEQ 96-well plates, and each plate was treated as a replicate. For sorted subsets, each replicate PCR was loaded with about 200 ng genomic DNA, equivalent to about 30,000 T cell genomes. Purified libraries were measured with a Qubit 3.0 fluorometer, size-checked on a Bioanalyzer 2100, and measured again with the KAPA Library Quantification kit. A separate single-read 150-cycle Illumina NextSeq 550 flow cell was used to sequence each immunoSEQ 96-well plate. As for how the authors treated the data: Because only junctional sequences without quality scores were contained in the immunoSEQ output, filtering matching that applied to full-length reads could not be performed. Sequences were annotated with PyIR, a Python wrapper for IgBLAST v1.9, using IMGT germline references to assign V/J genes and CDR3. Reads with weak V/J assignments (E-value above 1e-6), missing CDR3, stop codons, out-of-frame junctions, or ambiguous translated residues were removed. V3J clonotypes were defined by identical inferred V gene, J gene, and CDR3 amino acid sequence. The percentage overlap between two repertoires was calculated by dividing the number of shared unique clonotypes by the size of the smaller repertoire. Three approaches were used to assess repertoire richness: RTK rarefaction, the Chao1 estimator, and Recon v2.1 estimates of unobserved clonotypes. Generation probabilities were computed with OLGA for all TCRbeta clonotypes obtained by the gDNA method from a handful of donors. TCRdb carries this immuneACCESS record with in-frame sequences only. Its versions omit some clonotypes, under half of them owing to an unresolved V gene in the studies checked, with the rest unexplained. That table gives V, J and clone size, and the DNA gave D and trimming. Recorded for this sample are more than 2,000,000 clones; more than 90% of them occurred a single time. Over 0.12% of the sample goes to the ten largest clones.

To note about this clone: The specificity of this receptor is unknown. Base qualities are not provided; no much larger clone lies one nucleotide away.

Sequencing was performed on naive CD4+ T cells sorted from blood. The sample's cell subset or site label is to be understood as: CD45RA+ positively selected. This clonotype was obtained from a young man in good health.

The nucleotides are TGTGCCAGCGGGCAGGGGGCCGTCCAGACCGGGGAGCTGTTTTTT. This is translated as CASGQGAVQTGELFF. Recombination joined TRBV7-9 with TRBJ2-2, with 8 central nucleotides matching TRBD1. From the cysteine up to the phenylalanine, the CDR3 has a length of 15 residues. Just the 45-base CDR3 DNA is kept, in frame starting at base 1. Trimming removed 8 bases from V and 5 bases from J; the gene matches leave 10 bases unexplained. Looking up the germline V gene (reference sequence) yields CDR1 SEHNR and CDR2 FQNEAQ.